The subject of this entry is one TCR beta chain. No cognate antigen has been identified for it. Library method: 5' RACE. Preparation of each TCR library used around 3,500 ng of total RNA. For each sample, cDNA synthesis with SMARTScribe reverse transcriptase was split into eight separate reactions. During cDNA synthesis, template switching introduced unique molecular identifiers that contained a 6-nucleotide sample barcode. TCRalpha and TCRbeta cDNA was amplified by two nested PCRs of about 15 and 9 cycles, with bead purification after each PCR. Before amplification, the cDNA was treated with uracil DNA-glycosylase and purified using the QIAquick PCR purification kit. The second PCR added Illumina TruSeq-compatible adapters along with sample-specific barcodes. TapeStation and Qubit were used to check library quality and concentration, and 5 ng of each library was pooled. The pooled libraries were sequenced with 2 x 100 bp reads and custom sequencing primers on an Illumina HiSeq2500 single-index Rapid Run. The paper's data handling went like this. PCR and sequencing errors were corrected by UMI-based consensus assembly using MiGEC version 1.2.6. MiXCR version 2.1.1 handled V(D)J alignment, clonotype assembly and CDR3 extraction. Normalisation of gene usage, clonotype sharing and MAIT/NKT TCR abundance was achieved by analysing the top 1000, 10 000 and 20 000 clonotypes per sample. Diversity was computed as the inverse Simpson index with the vegan R package after downsampling to 27 000 UMIs. Paired Mann-Whitney U tests were applied to discordant twin pairs, and Benjamini-Hochberg correction was used for multiple testing. TCRdb reprocessed the public reads and reports one entry per CDR3 protein sequence, without DNA. TCRdb assigned the V and J calls; the authors' analysis was not used. Per the sample table, the count is 330,000 or so distinct CDR3 sequences. The ten largest account for approximately 2% of the sample.

Taken from cysteine to phenylalanine, the CDR3 has 13 residues. The entry carries no DNA sequence. Based on the germline V gene, the CDR1 and CDR2 sequences are SGHRS and YFSETQ. The sample belongs to a study of monozygotic twins with inflammatory bowel disease (dated 2019 in TCRdb). As for the study more broadly: A total of 28 monozygotic twin pairs were included in the full study, comprising nine German pairs (four IBD-concordant, five IBD-discordant) and 19 IBD-discordant Danish pairs. Each individual had, on average, about 151 000 unique TCRalpha sequences and 181 000 unique TCRbeta sequences available for analysis. The search for disease-associated traits relied mainly on comparing IBD patients with their genetically identical healthy co-twins within discordant pairs.

From each donor, a roughly 2.5 ml peripheral blood sample was drawn into PAXgene tubes and stored at -80 degrees C. Total RNA was isolated from whole blood with the PAXgene blood miRNA kit on an automated QIAcube, without T cell sorting. Peripheral blood from monozygotic twin pairs, either concordant or discordant for inflammatory bowel disease, underwent deep TCRalpha and TCRbeta repertoire profiling that used unique molecular barcoding. Smoking habits were recorded for all twin pairs, with individuals classified as current, former or never smokers. The investigation overall reported the following: Compared with healthy twins, IBD patients had fewer clonotypes in common with other individuals, a difference most pronounced in patients showing signs of disease activity. Differing immunosuppressive treatments among patients may have added background noise and inter-individual variability to the repertoires. Repertoire similarity did not differ between concordant and discordant twins, which could be due to limited statistical power. No single strong signal or clonotype linked to IBD turned up in the results, so the idea that one exists was not supported. Different T cell subtypes could not be distinguished in the analysis. IBD patients had lower TCRbeta repertoire diversity, measured by the inverse Simpson index, than their healthy co-twins.

The material sequenced was blood. The rearranged chain carries TRBV5-1 and TRBJ1-4. This TCR was sampled from a human donor with ulcerative colitis or Crohn's disease, or a healthy co-twin of an affected twin (not recorded which). CDR3 sequence: CASSFNVGEKLFF.